This is a list of T cell receptor beta chains from one sample in a study of cytomegalovirus exposure and HLA in healthy donors. The method was immunoSEQ multiplex PCR; TCRdb's version includes in-frame clones alone and lacks a portion of them. The sample yields about 140,000 clones, 85% to 95% seen once. The specimen sequenced was PBMCs. The receptors come from a man younger than 35 in good health and CMV-seropositive. The CDR3 runs from the conserved cysteine through the conserved F or W. D genes are given only for firm matches. Clone size is not always given. Where it is, it says once, few, many or a class for expanded clones.

abundance: .; len: 15; d_gene: TRBD2; v_gene: TRBV6-6; j_gene: TRBJ2-3; CDR3aa: CASSGLAGVGDTQYF; CDR3nt: TGTGCCAGCAGTGGACTAGCGGGAGTAGGCGATACGCAGTATTTT
abundance: .; len: 15; d_gene: .; v_gene: TRBV30; j_gene: TRBJ2-5; CDR3aa: CAWSVRLRGVETQYF; CDR3nt: TGTGCCTGGAGTGTTCGGCTACGGGGAGTGGAGACCCAGTACTTC
abundance: .; len: 12; d_gene: .; v_gene: TRBV5-4; j_gene: TRBJ2-5; CDR3aa: CASSFEEETQYF; CDR3nt: TGTGCCAGCAGCTTCGAGGAAGAGACCCAGTACTTC
abundance: .; len: 15; d_gene: .; v_gene: TRBV5-1; j_gene: TRBJ2-7; CDR3aa: CASSFSQSSSYEQYF; CDR3nt: TGCGCCAGCAGCTTTTCACAGAGTTCATCCTACGAGCAGTACTTC
abundance: .; len: 15; d_gene: .; v_gene: TRBV5-1; j_gene: TRBJ1-1; CDR3aa: CASSLDPGLASEAFF; CDR3nt: TGCGCCAGCAGCTTGGATCCAGGATTGGCCAGTGAAGCTTTCTTT
abundance: .; len: 15; d_gene: TRBD2; v_gene: TRBV5-1; j_gene: TRBJ2-1; CDR3aa: CASSFTSGNYNEQFF; CDR3nt: TGCGCCAGCAGCTTTACTAGCGGGAATTATAATGAGCAGTTCTTC
abundance: .; len: 16; d_gene: TRBD2; v_gene: TRBV5-4; j_gene: TRBJ2-3; CDR3aa: CASSLRLAGEGDTQYF; CDR3nt: TGTGCCAGCAGCTTGCGGCTAGCGGGAGAAGGAGATACGCAGTATTTT
abundance: .; len: 16; d_gene: TRBD2; v_gene: TRBV6-5; j_gene: TRBJ2-1; CDR3aa: CASSSYSGSRTDEQFF; CDR3nt: TGTGCCAGCAGTTCTTATAGCGGGAGCCGTACAGATGAGCAGTTCTTC
abundance: .; len: 18; d_gene: TRBD2; v_gene: TRBV7-8; j_gene: TRBJ2-1; CDR3aa: CASSLATFGLAGGGQQFF; CDR3nt: TGTGCCAGCAGCTTAGCTACCTTCGGACTAGCGGGAGGGGGGCAGCAGTTCTTC
abundance: .; len: 14; d_gene: .; v_gene: TRBV6-1; j_gene: TRBJ1-1; CDR3aa: CASSGFGDYTEAFF; CDR3nt: TGTGCCAGCAGTGGGTTCGGGGATTACACTGAAGCTTTCTTT
abundance: .; len: 16; d_gene: .; v_gene: TRBV27; j_gene: TRBJ2-1; CDR3aa: CASPGPSLLPNNEQFF; CDR3nt: TGTGCCAGCCCGGGTCCATCGCTACTCCCAAACAATGAGCAGTTCTTC
abundance: .; len: 14; d_gene: .; v_gene: TRBV5-1; j_gene: TRBJ2-3; CDR3aa: CASSLTLGTDTQYF; CDR3nt: TGCGCCAGCAGCTTAACGCTAGGTACAGATACGCAGTATTTT
abundance: .; len: 16; d_gene: TRBD1; v_gene: TRBV25-1; j_gene: TRBJ2-1; CDR3aa: CASRPRGTGVKGEQFF; CDR3nt: TGTGCCAGCAGACCCAGGGGGACAGGGGTGAAGGGTGAGCAGTTCTTC
abundance: .; len: 13; d_gene: .; v_gene: TRBV28; j_gene: TRBJ1-5; CDR3aa: CASSTGLLQPQHF; CDR3nt: TGTGCCAGCAGTACAGGGTTACTTCAGCCCCAGCATTTT
abundance: .; len: 12; d_gene: .; v_gene: TRBV7-6; j_gene: TRBJ2-7; CDR3aa: CASSPGIGEQYF; CDR3nt: TGTGCCAGCAGCCCCGGGATTGGGGAGCAGTACTTC
abundance: .; len: 14; d_gene: .; v_gene: TRBV11-2; j_gene: TRBJ2-2; CDR3aa: CASSPRVGFGELFF; CDR3nt: TGTGCCAGCAGCCCCAGGGTGGGTTTCGGGGAGCTGTTTTTT
abundance: few; len: 14; d_gene: .; v_gene: TRBV30; j_gene: TRBJ2-4; CDR3aa: CAWSLKREQNIQYF; CDR3nt: TGTGCCTGGAGTCTGAAAAGGGAGCAAAACATTCAGTACTTC
abundance: .; len: 11; d_gene: .; v_gene: TRBV5-6; j_gene: TRBJ1-2; CDR3aa: CASSFGVGYTF; CDR3nt: TGTGCCAGCAGCTTCGGGGTTGGCTACACCTTC
abundance: .; len: 14; d_gene: TRBD1; v_gene: TRBV2; j_gene: TRBJ1-4; CDR3aa: CASSDDRVDEKLFF; CDR3nt: TGTGCCAGCAGTGACGACAGGGTAGATGAAAAACTGTTTTTT
abundance: .; len: 14; d_gene: .; v_gene: TRBV4-1; j_gene: TRBJ1-1; CDR3aa: CASSQDWGDTEAFF; CDR3nt: TGCGCCAGCAGCCAAGATTGGGGGGATACTGAAGCTTTCTTT
abundance: once; len: 11; d_gene: TRBD1; v_gene: TRBV6-1; j_gene: TRBJ1-3; CDR3aa: CGTGNGNTIYF; CDR3nt: TGTGGGACAGGGAATGGAAACACCATATATTTT
abundance: .; len: 17; d_gene: TRBD2; v_gene: TRBV9; j_gene: TRBJ2-1; CDR3aa: CASSPRGGLAGENEQFF; CDR3nt: TGTGCCAGCAGCCCCCGGGGGGGACTAGCGGGAGAGAATGAGCAGTTCTTC
abundance: .; len: 19; d_gene: .; v_gene: TRBV30; j_gene: TRBJ1-5; CDR3aa: CAWSGPLGRLKYSNQPQHF; CDR3nt: TGTGCCTGGAGTGGCCCCCTTGGCAGACTAAAATATAGCAATCAGCCCCAGCATTTT
abundance: .; len: 13; d_gene: .; v_gene: TRBV30; j_gene: TRBJ2-2; CDR3aa: CAWSTGFTGELFF; CDR3nt: TGTGCCTGGAGCACAGGGTTTACCGGGGAGCTGTTTTTT
abundance: .; len: 11; d_gene: TRBD1; v_gene: TRBV29-1; j_gene: TRBJ1-4; CDR3aa: CSAVDREVLFF; CDR3nt: TGCAGCGCAGTTGACAGGGAAGTACTGTTTTTT
abundance: .; len: 15; d_gene: TRBD1; v_gene: TRBV13; j_gene: TRBJ2-3; CDR3aa: CASSATGGRADTQYF; CDR3nt: TGTGCCAGCAGCGCCACAGGGGGCAGGGCAGATACGCAGTATTTT
abundance: .; len: 16; d_gene: TRBD2; v_gene: TRBV2; j_gene: TRBJ2-3; CDR3aa: CASSVSTSGRTDTQYF; CDR3nt: TGTGCCAGCAGTGTCTCGACTAGCGGGAGAACAGATACGCAGTATTTT
abundance: .; len: 17; d_gene: .; v_gene: TRBV25-1; j_gene: TRBJ1-5; CDR3aa: CASSEHKGGRFNQPQHF; CDR3nt: TGTGCCAGCAGTGAACACAAAGGAGGGCGGTTCAATCAGCCCCAGCATTTT
abundance: .; len: 13; d_gene: TRBD1; v_gene: TRBV2; j_gene: TRBJ1-3; CDR3aa: CASRRDSGNTIYF; CDR3nt: TGTGCCAGCAGAAGGGACAGTGGAAACACCATATATTTT
abundance: .; len: 15; d_gene: .; v_gene: TRBV6-4; j_gene: TRBJ2-2; CDR3aa: CASSPQAGHTGELFF; CDR3nt: TGTGCCAGCAGTCCTCAGGCCGGTCACACCGGGGAGCTGTTTTTT
abundance: .; len: 14; d_gene: TRBD1; v_gene: TRBV5-4; j_gene: TRBJ1-2; CDR3aa: CASSGWTGTYGYTF; CDR3nt: TGTGCCAGCAGCGGTTGGACAGGGACCTATGGCTACACCTTC
abundance: .; len: 14; d_gene: .; v_gene: TRBV25-1; j_gene: TRBJ1-5; CDR3aa: CASSEGEGEQPQHF; CDR3nt: TGTGCCAGCAGTGAAGGGGAGGGAGAGCAGCCCCAGCATTTT
abundance: .; len: 11; d_gene: .; v_gene: TRBV10-3; j_gene: TRBJ1-1; CDR3aa: CAIQGTTEAFF; CDR3nt: TGTGCCATCCAGGGGACCACTGAAGCTTTCTTT
abundance: .; len: 13; d_gene: .; v_gene: TRBV2; j_gene: TRBJ1-4; CDR3aa: CASIRATNEKLFF; CDR3nt: TGTGCCAGCATCAGGGCAACTAATGAAAAACTGTTTTTT
abundance: .; len: 15; d_gene: TRBD2; v_gene: TRBV27; j_gene: TRBJ2-1; CDR3aa: CASTISGSPYNEQFF; CDR3nt: TGTGCCAGCACCATTAGCGGGAGTCCTTACAATGAGCAGTTCTTC
abundance: .; len: 14; d_gene: TRBD2; v_gene: TRBV7-2; j_gene: TRBJ2-3; CDR3aa: CASSFSGSIDTQYF; CDR3nt: TGTGCCAGCAGCTTCAGCGGGAGTATTGATACGCAGTATTTT
abundance: few; len: 15; d_gene: TRBD2; v_gene: TRBV6-1; j_gene: TRBJ2-3; CDR3aa: CASSATSGSPDTQYF; CDR3nt: TGTGCCAGCAGTGCGACTAGCGGGAGCCCAGATACGCAGTATTTT
abundance: .; len: 19; d_gene: TRBD2; v_gene: TRBV27; j_gene: TRBJ2-2; CDR3aa: CASRGWEVESGSSTGELFF; CDR3nt: TGTGCCAGCAGGGGGTGGGAGGTGGAAAGCGGGAGTAGTACCGGGGAGCTGTTTTTT
abundance: .; len: 15; d_gene: TRBD2; v_gene: TRBV4-1; j_gene: TRBJ2-2; CDR3aa: CASSRGEGGAGELFF; CDR3nt: TGCGCCAGCAGCCGAGGAGAGGGAGGGGCCGGGGAGCTGTTTTTT